Following are 17 T cell receptor beta chains from one sample sequenced in a study of blood T cell repertoires in COVID-19. Produced via immunoSEQ multiplex PCR; TCRdb's table is partial and in-frame only. Counted here are 210,000 or so clones, under 85% occurring once; the ten biggest clones make up approximately 8%. The sequenced sample was peripheral blood. These receptors were obtained from a woman older than 75 with COVID-19, enrolled during active disease.

The rearrangement uses TRBV18 and TRBJ1-5, with a tentative D call TRBD1 (5 bases). Germline loops: CDR1 KGHSH, CDR2 LQKENI. V was pared by 2 bases and J by 4 bases, with 9 bases between. The CDR3 sequence is 14 residues long. The CDR3 reads CASSPGAGNQPQHF. CDR3 sequence (DNA): TGTGCCAGCTCACCAGGGGCAGGGAATCAGCCCCAGCATTTT.

The CDR3 region has the DNA TGTGCCAGCTCACCAACTACCACCGGGGAGCTGTTTTTT. This gives the protein CASSPTTTGELFF. This chain joins TRBV18 and TRBJ2-2; D not resolved. Trimming took 2 bases from V and 4 from J, leaving 5 bases between them. This CDR3 has 13 residues. Germline CDR1 KGHSH, CDR2 LQKENI. The entire variable domain, with the rest obtained from reference TRBV18 and TRBJ2-2, is as follows: NAGVMQNPRHLVRRRGQEARLRCSPMKGHSHVYWYRQLPEEGLKFMVYLQKENIIDESGMPKERFSAEFPKEGPSILRIQQVVRGDSAAYFCASSPTTTGELFFGEGSRLTVL.

The J gene is TRBJ2-5, the V gene TRBV7-8; 14 positions agree with TRBD2. The trim removed 4 bases at V and 5 bases at J, leaving 6 bases unmatched. This CDR3 comprises 16 residues. Germline values: CDR1 SGHVS, CDR2 FQNEAQ. Here the CDR3 reads CASSSTSGGGLETQYF. As DNA, the CDR3 is TGTGCCAGCAGCTCGACTAGCGGGGGGGGGTTGGAGACCCAGTACTTC.

A note on this clone: A much larger clone differs by one base, so this may be a read error. The genes are TRBV5-6 and TRBJ1-2, with D hard to call. CDR3 length: 13 residues. Germline CDR1 SGHDT, CDR2 YYEEEE. Trimming removed 0 bases at V and 2 bases at J, with 5 bases between. The CDR3 nucleotides are TGTGCCAGCAGCTTGGGAGGGAACTATGGCTACACCTTC. Amino acid sequence: CASSLGGNYGYTF. Together with reference TRBV5-6 and TRBJ1-2, the CDR3 gives the full variable domain: DAGVTQSPTHLIKTRGQQVTLRCSPKSGHDTVSWYQQALGQGPQFIFQYYEEEERQRGNFPDRFSGHQFPNYSSELNVNALLLGDSALYLCASSLGGNYGYTFGSGTRLTVV.

This chain links TRBV18 with TRBJ2-6; 10 bases match TRBD1. The ends lost 6 bases at V and 0 bases at J; junction bases unmatched: 8. Germline CDR1 and CDR2: KGHSH and LQKENI. The CDR3 extends over 18 amino acids. CDR3 DNA sequence: TGTGCCAGCTCGACGACAGGGGGCGCCGTCTCTGGGGCCAACGTCCTGACTTTC. It codes for CASSTTGGAVSGANVLTF.

This rearrangement joins TRBV5-1 to TRBJ1-2, with 7 bases that match TRBD1. V shed 5 bases and J 2 bases; nucleotides not matched to a gene: 9. The CDR3 extends over 15 amino acids. CDR1 is SGHRS, CDR2 YFSETQ, per germline. This CDR3 reads CASRPGQVPNYGYTF. The CDR3 DNA follows: TGCGCCAGCAGACCCGGACAGGTCCCCAACTATGGCTACACCTTC.

The CDR3 DNA reads as TGTGCCAGCAGCCCCCGGGGGGGGCCAAGGGAAAAACTGTTTTTT. It codes for CASSPRGGPREKLFF. The V and J genes are TRBV7-9 and TRBJ1-4; D is possibly TRBD1 (6 bases). The CDR3 spans 15 residues. Germline loops: CDR1 SEHNR, CDR2 FQNEAQ (reference sequence). V lost 5 bases to trimming and J lost 8 bases, with 18 bases between them.

The chain is built from TRBV6-6 and TRBJ2-2, with a weak D call TRBD2 (5 bases). Germline loops: CDR1 MNHNY, CDR2 SVGAGI (reference sequence). The CDR3 covers 14 residues. V was cut by 4 bases and J by 3 bases, with 9 bases left in between. The CDR3 protein is CASSSRRDTGELFF. CDR3 nucleotides: TGTGCCAGCAGTTCCAGGCGGGACACCGGGGAGCTGTTTTTT.

This clone was picked up one time. The V gene is TRBV18, the J gene TRBJ1-6; D is undetermined. V shed 3 bases and J shed 9 bases, with 12 bases lying between them. This CDR3 region has 14 residues. CDR1 and CDR2 (germline): KGHSH, LQKENI. CDR3 protein: CASSPSLVGSPLHF. The CDR3 DNA reads as TGTGCCAGCTCACCTTCCCTAGTGGGTTCACCCCTCCACTTT.

Here the CDR3 DNA reads TGTGCCAGCAGCCAAGCACTAACCAGGGGCTCCTACGAGCAGTACTTC. Its protein is CASSQALTRGSYEQYF. This chain uses TRBV14 with TRBJ2-7; a weak D match, TRBD1 (6 bases). Germline CDR1 SGHDN, CDR2 FVKESK. CDR3 size: 16 residues. V gave up 1 base and J gave up 0 bases, with 13 bases separating them.

The rearrangement joins TRBV9 to TRBJ2-2; D is unclear. V was pared by 0 bases and J by 5 bases, with 5 bases between. Germline assignment: CDR1 SGDLS and CDR2 YYNGEE. The CDR3 consists of 13 residues. CDR3 loop: CASSVGPTGELFF. CDR3 nucleotides: TGTGCCAGCAGCGTAGGTCCGACCGGGGAGCTGTTTTTT.

The chain employs TRBV5-6 and TRBJ2-7, with 10 bases aligning to TRBD2. Germline V gives CDR1 SGHDT, CDR2 YYEEEE. The junction had 10 bases not matched to a gene; V was cut back by 3 bases and J by 4 bases. CDR3 size: 16 residues. Here the CDR3 reads CASSYFGTSGDYEQYF. CDR3 DNA: TGTGCCAGCAGCTACTTCGGTACTAGCGGGGATTACGAGCAGTACTTC.

The sample holds one count of this clone. This chain joins TRBV23-1 and TRBJ1-1; D is ambiguous. TRBV23-1 belongs to the ORF category, with a function that is uncertain. This CDR3 region has 12 residues. V lost 0 bases and J lost 13, with 12 bases in between. This CDR3 reads CASSQSMRGVFF. As DNA, the CDR3 is TGCGCCAGCAGTCAATCGATGCGGGGAGTTTTCTTT.

The V and J genes are TRBV5-1 and TRBJ1-4; 9 bases match TRBD1. Germline loops: CDR1 SGHRS, CDR2 YFSETQ. CDR3 size: 16 residues. V lost 4 bases and J lost 2; bases outside the gene matches: 6. The DNA for the CDR3 is TGCGCCAGCAGCCCCGGGACAGGGCGCACTAATGAAAAACTGTTTTTT. Translated, it gives CASSPGTGRTNEKLFF.

The chain employs TRBV18 and TRBJ1-4; possible D gene TRBD1, 6 bases. V dropped 2 bases and J dropped 5 bases, with 18 bases sitting between them. The CDR3 loop spans 17 amino acids. Germline CDR1 KGHSH, CDR2 LQKENI. The CDR3 loop is CASSPYPSGTRNEKLFF. The CDR3 DNA is TGTGCCAGCTCACCATACCCGTCGGGGACACGAAATGAAAAACTGTTTTTT.

V and J are TRBV7-9 and TRBJ1-6; tentatively, D is TRBD1 (6 bases). Germline-derived CDR1 and CDR2 are SEHNR and FQNEAQ (reference sequence). Trimming took off 3 bases at V and 9 bases at J, with 12 bases between the two ends. CDR3 length: 14 amino acids. CDR3 nucleotides: TGTGCCAGCAGCTTTCAGGGGCCGGGTTCACCCCTCCACTTT. Amino acid sequence: CASSFQGPGSPLHF.

This chain connects TRBV7-2 to TRBJ2-7; 10 positions match TRBD2. This CDR3 comprises 15 residues. V lost 3 bases and J lost 4; bases outside the gene matches: 6. Germline loops: CDR1 SGHTA, CDR2 FQGNSA. The CDR3 is CASSFPLAGGYEQYF. The CDR3 DNA sequence: TGTGCCAGCAGCTTTCCTTTAGCGGGGGGATACGAGCAGTACTTC. Together with reference TRBV7-2 and TRBJ2-7, the CDR3 gives the full variable domain: GAGVSQSPSNKVTEKGKDVELRCDPISGHTALYWYRQSLGQGLEFLIYFQGNSAPDKSGLPSDRFSAERTGGSVSTLTIQRTQQEDSAVYLCASSFPLAGGYEQYFGPGTRLTVT.